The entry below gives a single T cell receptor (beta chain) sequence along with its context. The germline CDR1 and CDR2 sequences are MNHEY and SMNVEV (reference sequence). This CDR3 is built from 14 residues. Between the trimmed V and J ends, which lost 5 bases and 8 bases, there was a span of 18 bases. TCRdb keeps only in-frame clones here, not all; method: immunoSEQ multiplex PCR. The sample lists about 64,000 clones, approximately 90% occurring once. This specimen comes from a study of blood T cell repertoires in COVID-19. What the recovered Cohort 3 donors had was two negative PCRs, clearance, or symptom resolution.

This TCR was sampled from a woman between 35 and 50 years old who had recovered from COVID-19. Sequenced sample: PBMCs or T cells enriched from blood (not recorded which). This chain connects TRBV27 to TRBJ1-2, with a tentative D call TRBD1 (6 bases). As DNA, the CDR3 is TGTGCCAGCAGTCCGTCCCGGGCGGGGGGCGGCTACACCTTC. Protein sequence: CASSPSRAGGGYTF.